This T cell receptor (beta chain) was sequenced in a study of blood T cells in healthy people across ages. Study conclusions and caveats: Because sorting was not performed, PBMCs prevented conclusive naive versus antigen-experienced comparison. Naive T cell percentage showed a strong correlation with the diversity of TCR beta.

The CDR3 has 14 residues. The junction had 6 bases not matched to a gene; V was cut back by 4 bases and J by 4 bases. It was with a sample-barcoded 5' primer and a J-beta primer mix that a second PCR of about 6 to 11 cycles was run. Each CDR3 protein gets one entry after TCRdb re-called the 5' RACE reads with MiXCR. The repertoire has hundreds of thousands of distinct CDR3 sequences, roughly 34% of them found once; the top ten carry about an eighth. Points on this clonotype: The antigen is undetermined.

The specimen sequenced was blood. The source is a man between 18 and 29 years old in good health. The chain combines TRBV12-3 or TRBV12-4 with TRBJ1-1; 7 nucleotides match TRBD1. CDR3 loop: CASSYRQGPTEAFF. The CDR3 bases are TGTGCCAGCAGTTATAGACAGGGCCCCACTGAAGCTTTCTTT.